This TCR beta chain was obtained from a study of control samples from healthy donors and cancer patients. The CDR3 is made up of 13 amino acids. V lost 10 bases to trimming and J lost 1 base, with 11 bases between them. In germline, CDR1 is SGHNT, CDR2 YYREEE (reference sequence). Measured with immunoSEQ multiplex PCR; TCRdb has only the in-frame clones, and not every one. The data contain some 130,000 clones, 80% to 95% of them seen just once; the ten biggest clones take up 2% to 3%. V is TRBV5-4 and J is TRBJ2-2, with D unresolved. Sequenced: blood. This clonotype originated in a man aged 40-50 years in good health. CDR3 region: CAPQDRNTGELFF. The CDR3 DNA follows: TGTGCCCCCCAGGACCGGAACACCGGGGAGCTGTTTTTT.